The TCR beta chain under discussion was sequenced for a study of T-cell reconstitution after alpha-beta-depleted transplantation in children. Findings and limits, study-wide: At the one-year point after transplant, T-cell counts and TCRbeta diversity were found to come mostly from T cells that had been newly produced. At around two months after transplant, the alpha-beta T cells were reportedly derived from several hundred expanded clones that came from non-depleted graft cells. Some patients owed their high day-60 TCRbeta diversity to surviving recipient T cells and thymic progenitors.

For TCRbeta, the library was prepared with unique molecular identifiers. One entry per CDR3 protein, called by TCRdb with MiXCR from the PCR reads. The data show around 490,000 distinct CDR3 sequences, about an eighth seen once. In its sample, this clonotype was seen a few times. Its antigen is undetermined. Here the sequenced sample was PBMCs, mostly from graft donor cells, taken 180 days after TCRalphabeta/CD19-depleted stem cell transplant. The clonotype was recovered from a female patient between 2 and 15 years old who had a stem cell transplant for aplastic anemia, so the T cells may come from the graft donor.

The CDR3, as DNA: TGTGCCAGCAGCTTCCGTACTCGGTCTCCGGACAGGCCCTACGAGCAGTACGTC. Translation: CASSFRTRSPDRPYEQYV. The V and J genes are TRBV11-2 and TRBJ2-7; 7 bases align to TRBD1. V was pared by 3 bases and J by 2 bases, with 16 bases of the junction left unmatched. Germline V CDR1 and CDR2: SGHAT, FQNNGV. This CDR3 is built from 18 residues.